This T cell receptor (beta chain) is from a study of shared T cell receptors in the human thymus (dated by TCRdb to the early 2020s). Concerning the study at large: The study investigated the way shared, self-reactive T-cell receptor alpha chains are produced in the human thymus.

From the cysteine through the phenylalanine, the CDR3 covers 16 amino acids. Here the CDR3 DNA is all that survives: 48 bases in frame from base 1. CDR1 MGHRA and CDR2 YSYEKL are derived from the germline V gene. The germline V end is reduced by 2 bases and the J end by 0 bases; junction bases left unmatched: 4. Of note for this clone: Its antigen remains unidentified. Base qualities are not at hand, and no much larger clone is one base apart.

Receptor amplification or capture employed the immunoSEQ multiplex PCR assay. TCRdb stores this immuneACCESS table with in-frame sequences only. Part of the clones is absent; in the studies checked, under half of the shortfall reflects unresolved V genes, and no reason is known for the rest. The sample table shows about 660,000 clones, and 88% are seen once. Clones ranked in the top ten supply roughly 0.0097% of the sample. A further study also used this sample, focusing on human thymus T cells. From that second study: In Finland, the donors were immunologically healthy infants who were having open corrective cardiac surgery for congenital heart defects. Thymus tissue was collected as surgical resects that were removed during corrective cardiac surgery. Usage of V and J gene segments appeared to be biased in both the thymic and the peripheral blood repertoires. The related research reported highly overlapping thymic TCR repertoires among unrelated individuals. The study used eight infant thymus samples plus four related peripheral blood samples to characterize TCR alpha and beta repertoires. Donor ages ranged from roughly 6 to 250 days, and the cohort comprised over 5 male and a couple of female infants. Thymocytes were freed from the tissue by mechanical means and kept at -70 degrees C as pellets of roughly 9-30 million cells. A QIAsymphony instrument was used to extract genomic DNA from frozen cell pellets. The immunoSEQ multiplex PCR assay was used to amplify the TCRB and TCRAD loci from a standardized quantity of quality-controlled genomic DNA. The amplicons spanned the V(D)J region and were long enough to cover the CDR3 and allow V and J genes to be identified. The commercial immunoSEQ service was used to sequence amplicons on an Illumina platform. Primer bias and sequencing errors were corrected as previously described, and TCRAD and TCRB definitions were based on the IMGT database. Analysis of the repertoires was done with immunoSEQ Analyzer 3.0 and VDJTools and included basic statistics, V/J segment usage, diversity estimates, rarefaction and pairwise overlap. Diversity was estimated with Chao1, ChaoE, Efron-Thisted, Shannon and inverse Simpson indices, and also on datasets down-sampled to the smallest sample. Repertoire overlap used strict matching of CDR3 nucleotide sequence, V gene and J gene, with Jaccard-based multidimensional scaling clustering. On average, approximately 860,000 unique TCRB clonotypes were obtained from thymus samples, compared with approximately 80,000 from blood samples.

The receptor was derived from a boy under two years old with a congenital heart defect. Donor details come from another sample of the same person, matched by shared clones. Input material: thymocytes. The chain is encoded by TRBV4-1 joined to TRBJ2-3, with 8 bases matching TRBD2. Here the CDR3 is given as CASSQITSGSTDTQYF. The nucleotides are TGCGCCAGCAGCCAAATCACTAGCGGAAGCACAGATACGCAGTATTTT.